This T cell receptor beta chain was documented in a study of blood T cell repertoires in COVID-19 (dated by TCRdb to 2019 to 2021). For context, the study as a whole: Collaborator samples came from the United States, Italy and Spain and covered acute and convalescent phases of COVID-19. The prospective study material was composed of cDNA or gDNA derived from T cells, B-cell-depleted T cells, or PBMCs. The repertoires were made available in a free public database intended to serve as a resource for research on the immune response to SARS-CoV-2. Where HLA class I and class II types were available, the types were taken from metadata supplied by the sample provider, not from assay-based typing. Subjects who had been exposed to COVID-19, were actively infected with it, or had recovered from it provided the deeply sampled blood TCRbeta repertoires that made up the dataset. Nearly every sample came with metadata listing a de-identified subject ID, COVID-19 status, age in years and sex. The samples were drawn from two sources: the first 160 participants of the ongoing ImmuneRACE study, and over 950 subjects contributed by 6 global collaborators.

Here is what the overall study found, with its caveats: Clinical and demographic metadata were provided uncurated, with the amount varying by source and participant.

TCRbeta CDR3 regions were amplified from genomic DNA by means of the immunoSEQ Assay, a bias-controlled multiplex PCR. The source study handled its data this way. The number of nucleated cells in each sample was estimated by amplification of reference gene primers within the assay. To quantify the absolute abundance of each unique TCRbeta CDR3 rearrangement, sequence reads were collapsed and filtered. For each sample, productive Simpson clonality was calculated as the square root of Simpson's diversity index over productive rearrangements. TCRdb obtained this table from immuneACCESS and retained in-frame rearrangements with V and J assigned. These tables miss some clones; where compared with another copy, unresolved V genes account for less than half of the shortfall, and the remainder is unexplained. That table is the source of V, J and clone size, and D and trimming were worked out from the DNA. A total of approximately 140,000 clones appear in this sample, 80% to 90% of them only once. The ten top clones hold roughly 13% of the sample.

Turning to this clone: The specificity of this receptor is unknown. No much larger clone exists at a distance of one base, and base qualities are not known.

In Seattle, one collaborating source enrolled patients while the infection was active and tracked those patients longitudinally over the course of disease. Whole blood was collected in K2EDTA tubes by collaborating institutions according to the institutions' own protocols. For TCRbeta analysis, collaborator samples were shipped as frozen whole blood, as isolated PBMCs, or as DNA extracted from either sample type. Sequences LNHDA (CDR1) and SQIVND (CDR2) are obtained from the germline V gene (reference sequence). V is pruned by 6 bases and J by 12 bases, leaving 8 bases of the junction without a gene match. Including cysteine and phenylalanine, the CDR3 has 12 amino acids. The kept DNA is CDR3 alone, 36 bases in frame from the first base.

The chain employs TRBV19 and TRBJ2-1, with 7 bases aligning to TRBD2. This clonotype originated in a man younger than 30 with COVID-19, enrolled during active disease. The sequencing sample was made of peripheral blood. The DNA reads TGTGCCAGTAGCCCGACTAGCCTTCCGCAGTTCTTC. Its protein product is CASSPTSLPQFF.